Sequencing of this T cell receptor (beta chain) was carried out in a study of tumor-infiltrating lymphocytes in localized non-small cell lung cancer (dated by TCRdb to the early 2020s). About the study as a whole: The cohort covered several histologies, both smokers and never-smokers, and patients whose samples were collected after neoadjuvant chemotherapy. A total of over 45 patients were included in the paired tumor versus uninvolved lung comparison of immunoSEQ T-cell fraction. From each patient came resected tumor tissue plus uninvolved lung tissue from that same patient, and the uninvolved lung tissue was described as non-adjacent to the tumor. Alongside flow cytometry, multiplex immunofluorescence, RNA-seq, exome sequencing and proteomics, TCR sequencing was applied to the same patients as one of several integrated assays. The overall ICON cohort comprised over a hundred surgical patients with localized non-small cell lung cancer whose tumors were resected. General conclusions and limits of the study: TCRbeta sequencing supported higher T cell infiltration in tumors than in uninvolved lung tissue, consistent with immunofluorescence CD3 counts. Recurrence-free survival showed no association with tumor T-cell fraction measured by TCR sequencing (p = 0.61). Since assay coverage differed from patient to patient depending on how much tissue was available, TCR sequencing was done for only a subset of the cohort. Because different assays used different pieces of the same tissue, technical variation could not be distinguished from intratumor heterogeneity. The TCR-derived T-cell fraction showed no difference between the flow cytometry-defined immunotypes IM1 (good prognosis) and IM2 (poor prognosis).

Note on this clone: Its antigen specificity is not known. No quality values exist for individual bases; no much larger clone is one base distant.

The CDR3 measures 13 amino acids from cysteine to phenylalanine. Left in the record is the CDR3 DNA by itself, 39 bases read in frame from the first base. The germline V gene yields SGHNT for CDR1 and YENEEA for CDR2. V was cut back by 1 base and J by 1 base, leaving a gap of 4 bases between them. The T-cell fraction in tumor and uninvolved lung tissue was provided by TCR sequencing with the immunoSEQ assay. In the source study's methods: For survival analysis, patients were split into high (upper tertile) and low (lower two tertiles) T-cell fraction groups and compared by log-rank test. A signed-rank test was used to test differences in T-cell fraction between paired tumor and uninvolved lung samples. The table comes from immuneACCESS by way of TCRdb, which keeps in-frame sequences with V and J called. Part of the clones is missing from these tables; in studies checked, under half for an unresolved V gene and the rest for unknown reasons. The DNA was the basis for D and trimming; V, J and clone size are from that table. This sample is represented by about 16,000 clones; approximately 80% of them were singletons. The ten largest clones represent 4.5% to 5.5% of the sample.

ICON enrollment began in April 2016, and the last patient was enrolled in late 2018. A subcohort of some 80 patients provided fresh tumor and matched uninvolved tissue for in-depth immune analyses, with TCR sequencing among those analyses. TCR sequencing was performed on DNA isolated from bulk tissue, without cell sorting. The chain uses TRBV11-3 and TRBJ1-1, with no confident D gene call. Source material: lung tumor tissue. This receptor was taken from a human donor with non-small cell lung cancer. The CDR3 amino acid sequence is: CASSLVENTEAFF. The nucleotide sequence is TGTGCCAGCAGCTTAGTTGAGAACACTGAAGCTTTCTTT.